The 19 T cell receptor beta chains given below trace back to one sample, sequenced in a study of CD8+CD57+ T cells in acquired aplastic anemia. CDR3 and TCR beta VDJ profiling relied on a genomic DNA template. TCRdb reprocessed the reads with MiXCR, giving one entry per CDR3 protein. The sample shows 75,000 to 90,000 distinct CDR3 sequences, under 50% of them seen only once. Sequenced material: sorted CD4+, CD8+, or CD8+CD57+ T cells (not recorded which) from PBMCs. The source is a human donor in good health, serving as a control.

The gene calls are TRBV20-1 and TRBJ1-1; 7 bases map to TRBD1. The CDR3 runs 14 residues. The V gene's germline CDR1 is DFQATT and CDR2 SNEGSKA (reference sequence). V was pared by 5 bases and J by 1 base, with 7 bases of the junction left unmatched. In DNA form, the CDR3 reads TGCAGTGCTCACCCGGGACAGTCGAACACTGAAGCTTTCTTT. Translation: CSAHPGQSNTEAFF.

This clonotype was found many times. This rearrangement joins TRBV11-2 to TRBJ2-3; D gene uncertain. This CDR3 spans 14 amino acids. V lost 1 base and J lost 7, with 12 bases in between. From germline, CDR1 is SGHAT and CDR2 FQNNGV. The CDR3 spells CASSLVTRANTQYF. In DNA form, the CDR3 reads TGTGCCAGCAGCTTAGTTACCCGGGCTAATACGCAGTATTTT.

This CDR3 reads CATSRDLDRGYEQYF. The CDR3 region has the DNA TGTGCCACCAGCAGAGATCTGGACAGGGGTTACGAGCAGTACTTC. The chain has TRBV15 and TRBJ2-7; TRBD1 matches 9 bases. From germline, CDR1 is LNHNV and CDR2 YYDKDF (reference sequence). With 0 bases clipped from V and 4 bases from J, the junction kept 4 bases outside the gene matches. The CDR3 runs 15 residues.

This clonotype was seen many times. The chain has TRBV19 and TRBJ2-4; 8 bases align to TRBD2. V dropped 5 bases and J dropped 10; count of bases not matched to a gene: 4. Germline V lookup: CDR1 LNHDA, CDR2 SQIVND (reference sequence). The CDR3 contains 12 residues. This chain's CDR3 is CASSLIAGIQYF. The CDR3 DNA is TGTGCCAGTAGTCTTATAGCGGGAATTCAGTACTTC.

The CDR3 spells CATSDQRTADEQFF. CDR3 nucleotides: TGTGCCACCAGTGATCAAAGGACAGCGGATGAGCAGTTCTTC. The V gene is TRBV24-1, the J gene TRBJ2-1; D possibly corresponds to TRBD1 (6 bases). Germline values: CDR1 KGHDR, CDR2 SFDVKD. Trimming took 3 bases from V and 8 from J, leaving 13 bases between them. The length of the CDR3 is 14 residues.

The chain has TRBV19 and TRBJ2-5, with 11 nucleotides matching TRBD1. CDR1 and CDR2 (germline): LNHDA, SQIVND (reference sequence). This CDR3 region has 13 residues. Trimming took 6 bases from V and 5 from J; bases not matched to a gene: 2. This CDR3 is CASRRTGGETQYF. For the CDR3, the DNA is TGTGCCAGTAGGCGGACAGGGGGCGAGACCCAGTACTTC. Using reference TRBV19 and TRBJ2-5 for the parts outside the CDR3, the full variable domain is DGGITQSPKYLFRKEGQNVTLSCEQNLNHDAMYWYRQDPGQGLRLIYYSQIVNDFQKGDIAEGYSVSREKKESFPLTVTSAQKNPTAFYLCASRRTGGETQYFGPGTRLLVL.

This clonotype came up once. This chain links TRBV12-3 or TRBV12-4 with TRBJ2-3; D is possibly TRBD1 (6 bases). Trimming cost V 5 bases and J 6 bases, with 15 bases left between them. The CDR3 sequence is 14 residues long. The CDR3 nucleotides read TGTGCCAGCAGTGGGGACATAGGGTTTGATACGCAGTATTTT. Protein product: CASSGDIGFDTQYF.

This clonotype has just one count. The CDR3 reads CASSAQQGRGETQYF. The CDR3 DNA sequence: TGTGCCAGCAGCGCCCAACAGGGCCGGGGAGAGACCCAGTACTTC. V and J are TRBV9 and TRBJ2-5, with a tentative D call TRBD1 (6 bases). There are 15 residues in the CDR3. Germline V gene data show CDR1 as SGDLS and CDR2 as YYNGEE. V was trimmed by 3 bases and J by 4 bases, leaving 16 bases between them.

As regards this clonotype: A much larger clone lies one base from this, so it may be a read error. V and J are TRBV6-5 and TRBJ2-4; no definite D call. Trimming took 4 bases from V and 5 from J, leaving 9 bases between them. The germline gives CDR1 MNHEY, CDR2 SVGAGI. The CDR3 runs 13 residues. The CDR3 nucleotides read TGTGCCAGCAGTTGCTCCAACGAAAACATTCAGTACTTC. Translated, it gives CASSCSNENIQYF.

V and J are TRBV25-1 and TRBJ1-6; no definite D call. CDR1 MGHDK and CDR2 SYGVNS come from the germline V gene. This CDR3 has 13 residues. V was shortened by 3 bases and J by 7 bases, with 7 bases between the two germline ends. DNA of the CDR3: TGTGCCAGCAGTGAGATCGGGAATTCACCCCTCCACTTT. This translates into CASSEIGNSPLHF.

The chain uses TRBV11-3 and TRBJ2-1, with D hard to call. The CDR3 totals 14 residues. V lost 4 bases to trimming and J lost 1 base, with 8 bases between them. From germline, CDR1 is SGHNT and CDR2 YENEEA. CDR3 DNA sequence: TGTGCCAGCAGCTCGGACCCTTCCTACAATGAGCAGTTCTTC. Translating it yields CASSSDPSYNEQFF. Looking up the rest from reference TRBV11-3 and TRBJ2-1 gives the full variable domain: EAGVVQSPRYKIIEKKQPVAFWCNPISGHNTLYWYLQNLGQGPELLIRYENEEAVDDSQLPKDRFSAERLKGVDSTLKIQPAELGDSAVYLCASSSDPSYNEQFFGPGTRLTVL.

The chain is built from TRBV24-1 and TRBJ2-5, with D possibly matching TRBD2 (5 bases). Trimming shortened V by 10 bases and J by 4 bases, and 12 bases separated the two germline ends. The CDR3 consists of 12 residues. Per the germline V gene, CDR1 is KGHDR and CDR2 is SFDVKD. The CDR3 nucleotides read TGTGCCACTTGGACTCGAGGAGAGACCCAGTACTTC. It encodes CATWTRGETQYF.

This clonotype was picked up a small number of times. The chain uses TRBV24-1 and TRBJ1-5; D is possibly TRBD1 (5 bases). Trimming left V 6 bases short and J 5 bases short, with 7 bases between. This CDR3 has 12 amino acids. The germline gives CDR1 KGHDR, CDR2 SFDVKD. This chain's CDR3 is CATSQGDQPQHF. In DNA, the CDR3 is TGTGCCACCAGTCAGGGTGATCAGCCCCAGCATTTT.

This clonotype was counted at least ten times. The CDR3 nucleotides read TGCATCGGGACTATCGACGAGACCCAGTACTTC. Its protein product is CIGTIDETQYF. The chain couples TRBV29-1 to TRBJ2-5; 7 bases fit TRBD2. The CDR3 sequence is 11 residues long. Germline V gene data show CDR1 as SQVTM and CDR2 as ANQGSEA.

This clonotype has only a few counts. V is TRBV6-2 or TRBV6-3 and J is TRBJ2-3; D perhaps matches TRBD2 (6 bases). The V and J ends lost 2 bases and 6 bases respectively, with 15 bases between them. The CDR3 has 15 amino acids. From germline, CDR1 is MNHEY and CDR2 SVGEGT. This CDR3 reads CASSYVLGGADTQYF. The DNA for the CDR3 is TGTGCCAGCAGTTACGTGTTGGGGGGTGCGGATACGCAGTATTTT.

This clonotype was seen only once. V usage is TRBV12-3 or TRBV12-4 and J usage is TRBJ1-2; no firm D call. V was shortened by 8 bases and J by 0 bases, with 10 bases between the two germline ends. This CDR3 is built from 13 residues. The CDR3 nucleotides read TGTGCCAGCCGAGAGATAGCTAACTATGGCTACACCTTC. Translated, it gives CASREIANYGYTF.

This clonotype was seen at least ten times. The V and J genes are TRBV3-1 and TRBJ1-2; a possible D gene is TRBD1 (5 bases). The V gene's germline CDR1 is LGHDT and CDR2 YNNKEL (reference sequence). There are 14 residues in the CDR3. Trimming removed 5 bases from V and 7 bases from J, with 17 bases in between. CDR3 DNA sequence: TGTGCCAGCAGCGAAATAAAGGGGTATCGTGGCTACACCTTC. Its protein is CASSEIKGYRGYTF.

On this clonotype itself: This could be a read error, since a much larger clone is one nucleotide away. The chain carries TRBV4-1 and TRBJ1-6; D may be TRBD1 (5 bases). Germline V gene lookup returns CDR1 MGHRA and CDR2 YSYEKL. Trimming left V 4 bases short and J 6 bases short, with 19 bases between. CDR3 size: 17 residues. In DNA, the CDR3 is TGCGCCAGCAGCCGGGGCGGGGGGGAACCGGGTAATTCACCCCTCCACTTT. Translated, it gives CASSRGGGEPGNSPLHF.

V is TRBV7-3 and J is TRBJ2-5; D is possibly TRBD1 (5 bases). CDR1 SGHTA and CDR2 FQGTGA come from the germline V gene. The CDR3 is made up of 15 amino acids. Trimming stripped 5 bases from V and 4 bases from J, with 17 bases between. The CDR3 nucleotides are TGTGCCAGCAGCCCCGTCAAGGGGCGCGGAGAGACCCAGTACTTC. The encoded protein is CASSPVKGRGETQYF.